Each of the 6 T cell receptor beta chains below was sequenced from the same sample in a study of radiotherapy plus CTLA-4 blockade in lung cancer. Sequencing used immunoSEQ multiplex PCR; TCRdb keeps in-frame clones, though not all of them. This sample has 65,000 to 90,000 clones, with over 75% found just once. Sequenced here: peripheral blood, sampled from a patient treated with radiotherapy plus ipilimumab. The origin of the receptors is a human donor with non-small cell lung cancer that progressed on radiotherapy plus ipilimumab.

Only a few counts were recorded for this clone. CDR3 nucleotide sequence: TGTGCCAGCGTCGGAACAAGGGGAACAGATACGCAGTATTTT. It encodes CASVGTRGTDTQYF. This chain joins TRBV7-9 and TRBJ2-3, with D tentatively TRBD1 (5 bases). The V gene's germline CDR1 is SEHNR and CDR2 FQNEAQ (reference sequence). The length of the CDR3 is 14 residues. Trimming shortened V by 8 bases and J by 3 bases, and 15 bases separated the two germline ends.

The gene calls are TRBV9 and TRBJ2-7, with 9 bases lining up with TRBD1. CDR3 length: 14 amino acids. V lost 4 bases and J lost 6; bases outside the gene matches: 8. The germline V gene encodes CDR1 SGDLS and CDR2 YYNGEE. The DNA of the CDR3 is TGTGCCAGCAGCTCCGGGACAGGGTACGGCGAGCAGTACTTC. It specifies CASSSGTGYGEQYF.

This rearrangement joins TRBV5-8 to TRBJ2-2; no clear D. CDR1 and CDR2 from the germline V gene are SGHTS and YDEGEE. The ends were cut back, 2 bases at V and 4 bases at J, with 6 bases in the middle. This CDR3 region has 13 residues. The DNA for the CDR3 is TGTGCCAGCAGCTTCCGCGGCACCGGGGAGCTGTTTTTT. It is translated as CASSFRGTGELFF.

The rearrangement uses TRBV7-9 and TRBJ2-7, with no clear D. V was shortened by 5 bases and J by 5 bases, with 16 bases between the two germline ends. Germline values: CDR1 SEHNR, CDR2 FQNEAQ (reference sequence). CDR3 length equals 14 residues. The CDR3 sequence is CASSPAMVGNEQYF. The CDR3 DNA is TGTGCCAGCAGCCCGGCTATGGTTGGCAACGAGCAGTACTTC.

The rearrangement joins TRBV9 to TRBJ2-3; a weak D match, TRBD1 (6 bases). Germline CDR1 reads SGDLS; CDR2 reads YYNGEE. The CDR3 length is 15 residues. Trimming took off 0 bases at V and 2 bases at J, with 10 bases between the two ends. CDR3 in DNA: TGTGCCAGCAGCGTAGGGAACAGGGCCACAGATACGCAGTATTTT. Its protein is CASSVGNRATDTQYF.

The chain has TRBV11-1 and TRBJ2-1, with TRBD2 identical over 9 bases. J lost 4 bases, V lost 5 bases, and 6 bases had no gene match. Germline V gene sequence: CDR1 SGHAT, CDR2 FQDESV (reference sequence). CDR3 size: 15 residues. The CDR3 region has the DNA TGTGCCAGCAGCCTTGAGCGGGGGGTTTACAATGAGCAGTTCTTC. It codes for CASSLERGVYNEQFF.